What follows is one TCR beta chain and its context. This clonotype appeared many times. Its specific antigen is unknown. Base quality data are lacking; no much larger clone is found one base away. Library generation was performed with RT-PCR. Sequenced using a NextSeq 550. TCRdb reworked the public reads: Q25 trimming with fastp, MiXCR clone assembly, productive beta chains retained. Identical CDR3 protein sequences are pooled into one entry, listed with their most common genes and DNA. The sample contains roughly 230,000 distinct CDR3 sequences, approximately 14% of them found a single time. The leading ten clones occupy under 14% of the sample. Based on the germline V gene, the CDR1 and CDR2 sequences are SGHRS and YFSETQ. Including cysteine and phenylalanine, the CDR3 has 14 amino acids. The kept DNA is CDR3 alone, 42 bases in frame from the first base. Ends trimmed: V by 0 bases, J by 9 bases; bases unmatched to a gene: 2.

The source of the sample is a study of patients and donors after allogeneic stem cell transplantation (dated by TCRdb to the early 2020s). The chain is encoded by TRBV5-1 joined to TRBJ2-1; the central 11 bases match TRBD2. The receptor's source is a human donor who was either an allogeneic HSCT recipient or a stem cell or donor lymphocyte infusion donor (not recorded which). It is not recorded whose cells these are; they may come from a transplant donor. Specimen: blood, either unsorted or a sorted T cell fraction (not recorded which). DNA sequence: TGCGCCAGCAGCTTGGGACTAGCGGGAACTGAGCAGTTCTTC. It translates to CASSLGLAGTEQFF.